One sample yielded the 11 T cell receptor beta chains listed below, sequenced in a study of T cells in Graves' hyperthyroidism and ophthalmopathy. Amplification of TCR beta CDR3 regions was performed using RNA transcripts as template. RT-PCR in the first round (using the HTBI primer set) targeted the TCR CDR3. TCRdb re-analysed the multiplex PCR reads in MiXCR, keeping a single row per CDR3 protein. The table has some 510,000 distinct CDR3 sequences, about half seen once; the top ten hold about 7.9%. Sequencing used peripheral blood or thyroid tissue (not recorded which). Every receptor here comes from a woman aged 18-29 years with Graves' hyperthyroidism.

This sequence joins TRBV7-2 and TRBJ1-3; a weak D match, TRBD1 (5 bases). Germline V CDR1 and CDR2: SGHTA, FQGNSA. The CDR3 contains 13 residues. The germline V and J ends were trimmed by 7 bases and 10 bases, with 17 bases remaining between them. This chain's CDR3 is CASTGADHGTIYF. The CDR3 DNA follows: TGTGCCAGCACCGGGGCCGACCACGGGACCATATATTTT.

This clonotype was detected ten times or more. The CDR3 region has the DNA TGTGCCAGCAGCGTAGCCGGGACAGGGGAAACTGAAGCTTTCTTT. Translation: CASSVAGTGETEAFF. The V gene is TRBV9, the J gene TRBJ1-1, with 10 bases fitting TRBD1. Germline V CDR1 and CDR2: SGDLS, YYNGEE. V was pared by 0 bases and J by 5 bases, with 4 bases of the junction left unmatched. The CDR3 spans 15 residues. The full variable domain, its missing parts supplied by reference TRBV9 and TRBJ1-1, is DSGVTQTPKHLITATGQRVTLRCSPRSGDLSVYWYQQSLDQGLQFLIQYYNGEERAKGNILERFSAQQFPDLHSELNLSSLELGDSALYFCASSVAGTGETEAFFGQGTRLTVV.

This clonotype has a count of ten or more. CDR3 region: CATSDSLDRNYGYTF. Here the CDR3 DNA reads TGTGCCACCAGTGATTCTTTAGACAGGAACTATGGCTACACCTTC. The chain links TRBV24-1 to TRBJ1-2; TRBD1 might be the D (6 bases). CDR1 and CDR2 from the germline V gene are KGHDR and SFDVKD. The ends were cut back, 2 bases at V and 2 bases at J, with 11 bases in the middle. The CDR3 spans 15 residues.

The rearrangement uses TRBV24-1 and TRBJ2-1; 7 bases match TRBD2. The CDR3 has 14 amino acids. The ends lost 4 bases at V and 4 bases at J; junction bases unmatched: 3. Germline CDR1 KGHDR, CDR2 SFDVKD. CDR3 protein: CATSDPSGYNEQFF. The CDR3 DNA reads as TGTGCCACCAGTGACCCTAGCGGATACAATGAGCAGTTCTTC.

This clonotype was found a few times. J is TRBJ2-7 and V is TRBV13; 7 nucleotides align to TRBD2. There are 16 residues in the CDR3. Germline assignment: CDR1 PRHDT and CDR2 FYEKMQ (reference sequence). With V trimmed by 4 bases and J by 2 bases, 11 bases remained unmatched. The CDR3 region is CASSSLTSELTYEQYF. In nucleotides, the CDR3 is TGTGCCAGCAGCTCCCTCACTAGCGAGCTCACCTACGAGCAGTACTTC.

This chain links TRBV10-3 with TRBJ2-7; the match to TRBD1 covers 8 bases. V gave up 5 bases and J gave up 6 bases; unmatched junction bases: 9. Per germline, CDR1 ENHRY and CDR2 SYGVKD. The CDR3 runs 14 residues. In DNA, the CDR3 is TGTGCCATCAGTACGGGACAGGCCGCATCCGAGCAGTACTTC. Protein product: CAISTGQAASEQYF.

This clonotype was recorded a few times. V gene TRBV19 combines with J gene TRBJ1-2; possibly TRBD1 for D (5 bases). This CDR3 spans 12 amino acids. Trimming left V 5 bases short and J 8 bases short, with 12 bases between. Germline V lookup: CDR1 LNHDA, CDR2 SQIVND (reference sequence). The CDR3 region is CASSHRTDGYTF. The CDR3 bases are TGTGCCAGTAGTCACAGGACTGACGGCTACACCTTC.

The V and J genes are TRBV20-1 and TRBJ2-7; 12 positions agree with TRBD2. The CDR3 spans 15 residues. The germline V gene has CDR1 DFQATT and CDR2 SNEGSKA (reference sequence). Losses at the gene ends were 6 bases for V and 2 bases for J; bases not matched to a gene: 8. Here the CDR3 reads CSAKTSGSEAYEQYF. DNA of the CDR3: TGCAGTGCCAAGACTAGCGGGAGTGAGGCCTACGAGCAGTACTTC.

The chain recombines TRBV12-3 or TRBV12-4 with TRBJ2-5, with D perhaps matching TRBD2 (6 bases). The V gene lost 8 bases and the J gene lost 7 bases, with 14 bases spanning the gap. The CDR3 loop spans 12 amino acids. CDR3 coding DNA: TGTGCCAGCTGCGCGGGGCCCCCGACCCAGTACTTC. It encodes CASCAGPPTQYF.

This clonotype was detected a few times. This chain links TRBV7-9 with TRBJ2-7, with a weak D call TRBD1 (6 bases). The CDR3 spans 15 residues. Trimming took 6 bases from V and 0 from J, leaving 15 bases between them. Germline V gives CDR1 SEHNR, CDR2 FQNEAQ (reference sequence). CDR3 loop: CASRAGTSSSYEQYF. CDR3 sequence (DNA): TGTGCCAGCAGGGCCGGGACATCAAGCTCCTACGAGCAGTACTTC.

This chain connects TRBV7-2 to TRBJ1-2; the D gene is possibly TRBD1 (5 bases). The CDR3 extends over 13 amino acids. The V and J ends lost 1 base and 5 bases respectively, with 8 bases between them. CDR1 is SGHTA and CDR2 is FQGNSA in the germline V gene. The CDR3 loop is CASSLERQYGYTF. CDR3 nucleotide sequence: TGTGCCAGCAGCTTAGAACGACAGTATGGCTACACCTTC.